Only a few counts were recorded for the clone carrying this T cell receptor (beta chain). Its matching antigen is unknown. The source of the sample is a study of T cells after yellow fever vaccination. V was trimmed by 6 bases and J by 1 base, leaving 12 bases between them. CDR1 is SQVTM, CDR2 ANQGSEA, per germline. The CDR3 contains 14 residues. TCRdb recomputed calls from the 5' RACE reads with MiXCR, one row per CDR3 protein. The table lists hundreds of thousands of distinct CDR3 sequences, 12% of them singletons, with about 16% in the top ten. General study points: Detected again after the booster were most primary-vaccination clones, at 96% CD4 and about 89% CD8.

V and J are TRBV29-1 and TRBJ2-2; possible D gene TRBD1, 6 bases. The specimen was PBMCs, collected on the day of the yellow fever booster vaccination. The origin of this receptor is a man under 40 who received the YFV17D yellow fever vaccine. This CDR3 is CSVTGQKNTGELFF. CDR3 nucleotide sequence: TGCAGCGTGACCGGACAGAAGAACACCGGGGAGCTGTTTTTT.